The clone carrying this TCR beta chain was observed a single time. The sample belongs to a study of blood T cell repertoires in COVID-19. Study-level information: Specimens from acute and convalescent COVID-19 originated in the United States, Italy and Spain. The cDNA or gDNA used as material had been derived from T cells, B-cell-depleted T cells, or PBMCs.

The protocol was immunoSEQ multiplex PCR, while the TCRdb copy is restricted to in-frame clones and leaves out a portion. This table holds some 250,000 clones, about 80% found once. This CDR3 spans 17 amino acids. The specimen sequenced was peripheral blood. The TCR originated in a man aged 45-60 years with active or convalescent COVID-19. The V and J genes are TRBV12-1 and TRBJ2-1; the table's D call of TRBD2 was not tested on the DNA. TRBV12-1 is described as a pseudogene. The CDR3 nucleotides are TGTGCCAGCAGCGGCACTAGCGGGGGGCCCTCCTACAATGAGCAGTTCTTC. Protein: CASSGTSGGPSYNEQFF.